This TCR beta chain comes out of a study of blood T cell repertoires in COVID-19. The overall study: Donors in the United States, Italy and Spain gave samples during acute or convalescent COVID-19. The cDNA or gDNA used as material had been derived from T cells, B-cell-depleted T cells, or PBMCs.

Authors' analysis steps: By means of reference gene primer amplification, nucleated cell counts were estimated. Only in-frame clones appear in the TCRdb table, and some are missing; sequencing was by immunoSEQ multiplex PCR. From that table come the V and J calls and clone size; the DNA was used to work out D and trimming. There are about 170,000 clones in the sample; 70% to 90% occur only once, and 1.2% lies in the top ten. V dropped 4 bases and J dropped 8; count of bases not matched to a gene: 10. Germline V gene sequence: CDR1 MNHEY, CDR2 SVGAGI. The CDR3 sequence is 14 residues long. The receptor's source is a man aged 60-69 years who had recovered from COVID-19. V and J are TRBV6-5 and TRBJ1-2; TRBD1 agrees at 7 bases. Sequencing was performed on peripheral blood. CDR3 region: CASSFRQGNYGYTF. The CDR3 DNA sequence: TGTGCCAGCAGTTTCCGACAGGGTAATTACGGCTACACCTTC.